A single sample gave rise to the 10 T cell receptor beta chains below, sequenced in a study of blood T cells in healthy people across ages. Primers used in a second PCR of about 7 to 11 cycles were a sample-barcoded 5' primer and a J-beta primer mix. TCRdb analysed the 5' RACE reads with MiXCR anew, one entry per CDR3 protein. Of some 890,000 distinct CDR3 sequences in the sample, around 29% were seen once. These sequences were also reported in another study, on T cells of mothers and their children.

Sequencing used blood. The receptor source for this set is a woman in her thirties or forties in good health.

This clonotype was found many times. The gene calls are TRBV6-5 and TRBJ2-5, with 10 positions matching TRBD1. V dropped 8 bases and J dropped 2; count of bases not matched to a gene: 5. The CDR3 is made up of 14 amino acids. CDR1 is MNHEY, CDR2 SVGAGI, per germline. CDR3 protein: CASAGQGTQETQYF. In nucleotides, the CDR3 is TGTGCCAGCGCGGGACAGGGGACACAAGAGACCCAGTACTTC.

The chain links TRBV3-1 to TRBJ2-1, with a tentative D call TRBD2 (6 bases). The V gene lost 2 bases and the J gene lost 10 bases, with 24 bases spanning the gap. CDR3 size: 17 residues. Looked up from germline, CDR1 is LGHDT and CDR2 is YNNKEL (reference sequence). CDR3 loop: CASSQKEGGDSTREQFF. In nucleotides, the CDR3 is TGTGCCAGCAGCCAAAAAGAAGGAGGGGATTCTACCCGAGAGCAGTTCTTC.

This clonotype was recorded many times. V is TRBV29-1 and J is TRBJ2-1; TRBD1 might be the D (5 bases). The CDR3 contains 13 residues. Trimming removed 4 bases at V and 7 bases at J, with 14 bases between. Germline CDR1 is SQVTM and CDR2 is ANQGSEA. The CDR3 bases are TGCAGCGTTGCAGGGCCCGACGCAAATGAGCAGTTCTTC. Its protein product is CSVAGPDANEQFF.

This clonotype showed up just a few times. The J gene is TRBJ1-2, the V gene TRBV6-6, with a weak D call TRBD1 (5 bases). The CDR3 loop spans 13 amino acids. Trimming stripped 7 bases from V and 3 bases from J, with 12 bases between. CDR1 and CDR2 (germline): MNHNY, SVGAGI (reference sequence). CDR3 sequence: CASTPAGDYGYTF. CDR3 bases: TGTGCCAGCACCCCGGCGGGGGACTATGGCTACACCTTC.

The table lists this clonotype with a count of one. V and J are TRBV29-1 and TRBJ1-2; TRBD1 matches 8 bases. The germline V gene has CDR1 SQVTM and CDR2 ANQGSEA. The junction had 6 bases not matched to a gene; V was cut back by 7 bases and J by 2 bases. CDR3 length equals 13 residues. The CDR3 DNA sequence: TGCAGCGGGGGACAGGAAAGAAACTATGGCTACACCTTC. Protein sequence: CSGGQERNYGYTF.

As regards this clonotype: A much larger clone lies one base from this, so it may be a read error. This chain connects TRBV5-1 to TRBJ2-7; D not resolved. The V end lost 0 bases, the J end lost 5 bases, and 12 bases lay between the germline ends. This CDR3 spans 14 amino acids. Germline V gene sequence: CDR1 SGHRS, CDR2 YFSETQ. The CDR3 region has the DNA TGCGCCAGCAGCTTGGCCGGGCGCGCCAACGAGCAGTACTTC. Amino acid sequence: CASSLAGRANEQYF.

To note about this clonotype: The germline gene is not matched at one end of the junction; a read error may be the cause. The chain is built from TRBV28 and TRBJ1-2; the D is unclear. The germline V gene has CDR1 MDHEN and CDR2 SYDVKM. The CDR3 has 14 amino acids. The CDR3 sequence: CTSSLTQSAYGYTF. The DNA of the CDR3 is TGTACCAGCAGTTTAACCCAAAGCGCCTATGGCTACACCTTC.

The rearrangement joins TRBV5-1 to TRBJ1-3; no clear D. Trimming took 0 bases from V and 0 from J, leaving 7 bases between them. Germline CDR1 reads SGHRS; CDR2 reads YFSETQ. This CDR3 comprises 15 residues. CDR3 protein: CASSLDGSSGNTIYF. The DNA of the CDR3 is TGCGCCAGCAGCTTGGACGGGAGCTCTGGAAACACCATATATTTT.

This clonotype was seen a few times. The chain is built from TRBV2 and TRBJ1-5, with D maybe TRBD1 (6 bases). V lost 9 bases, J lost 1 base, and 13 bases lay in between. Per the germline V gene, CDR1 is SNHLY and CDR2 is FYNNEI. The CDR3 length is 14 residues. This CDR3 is CASSRGTSNQPQHF. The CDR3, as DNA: TGTGCCAGTTCCAGGGGAACCAGCAATCAGCCCCAGCATTTT. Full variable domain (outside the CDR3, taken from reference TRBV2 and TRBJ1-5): EPEVTQTPSHQVTQMGQEVILRCVPISNHLYFYWYRQILGQKVEFLVSFYNNEISEKSEIFDDQFSVERPDGSNFTLKIRSTKLEDSAMYFCASSRGTSNQPQHFGDGTRLSIL.

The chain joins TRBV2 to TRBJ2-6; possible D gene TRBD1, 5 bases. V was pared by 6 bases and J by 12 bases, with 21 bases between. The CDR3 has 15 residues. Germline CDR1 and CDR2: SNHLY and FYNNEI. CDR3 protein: CASRNEVAGSSVLTF. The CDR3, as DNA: TGTGCCAGCAGGAATGAGGTAGCAGGGTCCAGCGTCCTGACTTTC.